This TCR beta chain derives from a study of cytomegalovirus exposure and HLA in healthy donors. Study overall: Around 78 million unique TCRs, all from HLA-typed donors, were included in an early release of the data.

CDR3 length: 11 residues. The V gene's germline CDR1 is LNHDA and CDR2 SQIVND (reference sequence). Trimming stripped 1 base from V and 5 bases from J, with 3 bases between. In the PCR, 60 Vbeta and 13 Jbeta primers were used. TCRdb's copy holds only in-frame clones and misses some; the assay was immunoSEQ multiplex PCR. The table lists roughly 120,000 clones, about 78% of them singletons. All the people who gave samples were healthy bone marrow donors. The specimen sequenced was PBMCs. The chain recombines TRBV19 with TRBJ2-7, with unresolved D. This TCR was sampled from a woman aged 40 to 50 in good health and CMV-seropositive. The CDR3 region is CASSIANEQYF. The CDR3 DNA reads as TGTGCCAGTAGTATAGCTAACGAGCAGTACTTC.